This T cell receptor beta chain was sequenced in a study of cytomegalovirus exposure and HLA in healthy donors. Study results and caveats: Some V segments could not be told apart, so they were left out, TRBV6-2 and TRBV6-3 among them.

Trimming cost V 8 bases and J 5 bases, with 12 bases left between them. CDR1 and CDR2 from the germline V gene are DFQATT and SNEGSKA (reference sequence). This CDR3 is 11 amino acids long. A note on this clone: Its antigen is still unknown.

Healthy bone marrow donors formed the donor group. The PCR made use of 60 Vbeta and 13 Jbeta primers. The data were produced by immunoSEQ multiplex PCR, yet TCRdb's version contains in-frame clones alone and is incomplete. The top ten clones hold roughly 8% of a sample with roughly 98,000 clones, approximately 80% of them seen once. The sequencing sample was made of PBMCs. The V and J genes are TRBV20-1 and TRBJ2-5; D is perhaps TRBD2 (5 bases). This TCR came from a female donor in good health and CMV-seronegative. This CDR3 reads CSQLVGETQYF. Here the CDR3 DNA reads TGCAGTCAACTAGTGGGGGAGACCCAGTACTTC.